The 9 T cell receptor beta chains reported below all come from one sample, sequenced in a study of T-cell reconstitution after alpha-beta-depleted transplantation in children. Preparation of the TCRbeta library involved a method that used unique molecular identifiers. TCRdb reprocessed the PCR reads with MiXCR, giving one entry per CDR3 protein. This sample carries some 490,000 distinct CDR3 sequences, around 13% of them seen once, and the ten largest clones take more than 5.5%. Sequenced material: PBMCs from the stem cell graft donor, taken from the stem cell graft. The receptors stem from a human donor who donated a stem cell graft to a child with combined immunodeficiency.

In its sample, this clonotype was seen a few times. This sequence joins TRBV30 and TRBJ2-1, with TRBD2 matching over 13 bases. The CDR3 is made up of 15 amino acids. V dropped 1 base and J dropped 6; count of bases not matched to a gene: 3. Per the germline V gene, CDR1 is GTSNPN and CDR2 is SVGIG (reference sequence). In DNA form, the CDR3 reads TGTGCCTGGAGTGCTGGACTAGCGGGGGCCAATGAGCAGTTCTTC. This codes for CAWSAGLAGANEQFF. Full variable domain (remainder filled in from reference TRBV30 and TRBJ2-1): SQTIHQWPATLVQPVGSPLSLECTVEGTSNPNLYWYRQAAGRGLQLLFYSVGIGQISSEVPQNLSASRPQDRQFILSSKKLLLSDSGFYLCAWSAGLAGANEQFFGPGTRLTVL.

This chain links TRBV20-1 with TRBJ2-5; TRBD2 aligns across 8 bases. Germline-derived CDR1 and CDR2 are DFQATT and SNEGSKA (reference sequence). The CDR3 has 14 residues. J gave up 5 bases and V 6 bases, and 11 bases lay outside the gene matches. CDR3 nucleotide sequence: TGCAGTGCCGTAGGGACTAGACAGTGGGAGACCCAGTACTTC. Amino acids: CSAVGTRQWETQYF.

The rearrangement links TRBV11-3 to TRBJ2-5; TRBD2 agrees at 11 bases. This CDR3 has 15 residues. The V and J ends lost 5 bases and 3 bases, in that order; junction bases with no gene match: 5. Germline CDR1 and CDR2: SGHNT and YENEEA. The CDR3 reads CASSTGTSGKETQYF. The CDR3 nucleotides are TGTGCCAGCAGCACCGGGACTAGCGGAAAAGAGACCCAGTACTTC.

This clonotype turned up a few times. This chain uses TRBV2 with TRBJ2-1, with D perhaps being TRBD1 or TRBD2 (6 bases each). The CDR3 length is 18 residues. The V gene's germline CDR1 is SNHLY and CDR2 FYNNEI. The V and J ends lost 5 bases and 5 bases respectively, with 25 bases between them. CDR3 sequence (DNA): TGTGCCAGCAGTTTCCCAGGGGAGTATAGGACTACGAACAATGAGCAGTTCTTC. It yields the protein CASSFPGEYRTTNNEQFF.

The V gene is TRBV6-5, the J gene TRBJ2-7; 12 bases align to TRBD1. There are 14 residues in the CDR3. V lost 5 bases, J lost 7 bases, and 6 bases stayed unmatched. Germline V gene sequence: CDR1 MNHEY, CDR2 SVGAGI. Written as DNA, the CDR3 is TGTGCCAGCAGTACGGGACAGGGGGCGCATGAGCAGTACTTC. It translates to CASSTGQGAHEQYF.

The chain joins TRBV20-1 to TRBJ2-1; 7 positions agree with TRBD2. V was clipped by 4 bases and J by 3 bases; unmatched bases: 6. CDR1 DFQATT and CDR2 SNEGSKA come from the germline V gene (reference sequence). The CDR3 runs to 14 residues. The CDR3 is CSANRLAVYNEQFF. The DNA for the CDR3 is TGCAGTGCTAACAGACTAGCTGTCTACAATGAGCAGTTCTTC.

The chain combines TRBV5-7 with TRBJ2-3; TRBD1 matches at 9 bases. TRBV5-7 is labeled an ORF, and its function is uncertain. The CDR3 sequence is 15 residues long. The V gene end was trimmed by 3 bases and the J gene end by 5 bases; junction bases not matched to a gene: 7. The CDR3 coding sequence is TGTGCCAGCAGCTGGGAGACAGGGGGAGGAGATACGCAGTATTTT. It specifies CASSWETGGGDTQYF.

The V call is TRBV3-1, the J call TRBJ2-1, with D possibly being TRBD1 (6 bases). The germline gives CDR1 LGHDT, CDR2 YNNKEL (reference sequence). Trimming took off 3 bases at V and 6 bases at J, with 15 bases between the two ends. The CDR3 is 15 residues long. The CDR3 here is CASSHRNIQGNEQFF. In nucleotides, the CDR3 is TGTGCCAGCAGCCATCGAAACATACAGGGCAATGAGCAGTTCTTC.

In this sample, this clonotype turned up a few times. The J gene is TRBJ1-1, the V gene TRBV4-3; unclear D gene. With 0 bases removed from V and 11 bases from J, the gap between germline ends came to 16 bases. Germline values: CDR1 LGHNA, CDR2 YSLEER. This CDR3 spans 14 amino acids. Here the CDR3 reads CASSQEVGMPRAFF. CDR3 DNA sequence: TGCGCCAGCAGCCAAGAAGTTGGGATGCCACGGGCTTTCTTT.